A single sample is the source of the 4 T cell receptor beta chains below, sequenced in a study of T cells in Graves' hyperthyroidism and ophthalmopathy. Amplification targeted TCR beta CDR3 regions from RNA transcripts. Using the HTBI primer set, a first-round RT-PCR was run on the TCR CDR3. TCRdb itself ran the multiplex PCR reads through MiXCR, one entry per CDR3 protein. The table shows about 500,000 distinct CDR3 sequences, with 35% to 50% occurring only once. Sequenced: peripheral blood or thyroid tissue (not recorded which). These receptors originate from an adult woman with Graves' disease, either hyperthyroidism or ophthalmopathy (not recorded which).

This clonotype was found many times. The chain employs TRBV20-1 and TRBJ2-7; 11 bases line up with TRBD2. Losses at the gene ends were 0 bases for V and 2 bases for J; bases not matched to a gene: 6. The CDR3 runs to 16 residues. CDR1 and CDR2 (germline): DFQATT, SNEGSKA (reference sequence). The CDR3 sequence is CSARDGSSGRPYEQYF. Written as DNA, the CDR3 is TGCAGTGCTAGAGATGGGTCTAGCGGGAGGCCCTACGAGCAGTACTTC.

At least ten counts were recorded for this clonotype. Here the CDR3 DNA reads TGTGCCAGTAATCGTGGGGACACCATATATTTT. Its protein is CASNRGDTIYF. The chain recombines TRBV19 with TRBJ1-3; D remains unclear. V was shortened by 7 bases and J by 8 bases, with 9 bases between the two germline ends. CDR1 and CDR2 (germline): LNHDA, SQIVND (reference sequence). The CDR3 has 11 residues.

The chain couples TRBV24-1 to TRBJ2-7; no clear D. CDR3 length equals 13 residues. V lost 5 bases and J 1 base, leaving 8 bases between the germline ends. CDR1 and CDR2 (germline): KGHDR, SFDVKD. The CDR3 protein is CATSGTESYEQYF. The CDR3 DNA sequence: TGTGCCACCAGTGGTACAGAGTCCTACGAGCAGTACTTC.

This clonotype was seen just once. The V gene is TRBV15, the J gene TRBJ1-6; D is perhaps TRBD1 (6 bases). The V and J ends lost 5 bases and 6 bases respectively, with 20 bases between them. This CDR3 has 17 amino acids. Germline lookup yields CDR1 LNHNV and CDR2 YYDKDF (reference sequence). CDR3 in amino acids: CATSPSSATGPNSPLHF. CDR3 in DNA: TGTGCCACCAGCCCCAGCAGCGCGACAGGTCCTAATTCACCCCTCCACTTT.